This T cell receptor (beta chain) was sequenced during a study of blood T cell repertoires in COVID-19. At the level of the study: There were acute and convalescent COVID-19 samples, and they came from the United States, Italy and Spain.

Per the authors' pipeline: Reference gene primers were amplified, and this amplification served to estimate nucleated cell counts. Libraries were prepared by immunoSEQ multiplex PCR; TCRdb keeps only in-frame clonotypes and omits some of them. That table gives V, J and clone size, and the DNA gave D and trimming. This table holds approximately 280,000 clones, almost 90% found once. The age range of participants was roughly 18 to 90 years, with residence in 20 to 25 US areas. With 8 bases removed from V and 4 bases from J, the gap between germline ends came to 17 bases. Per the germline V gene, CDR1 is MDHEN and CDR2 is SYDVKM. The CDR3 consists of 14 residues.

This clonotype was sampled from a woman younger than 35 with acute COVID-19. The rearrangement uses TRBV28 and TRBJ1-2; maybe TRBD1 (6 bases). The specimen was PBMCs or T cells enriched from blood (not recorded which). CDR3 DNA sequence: TGTGCCAGCGGAAACACAGGGAACTCCTATGGCTACACCTTC. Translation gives CASGNTGNSYGYTF.